The 28 T cell receptor beta chains presented below share a single source sample, sequenced in a study of beta chain features in type 1 diabetes. These receptors are not linked to any known antigen. The sequenced template was cDNA made from the entire isolated RNA. The table came from immunoSEQ multiplex PCR; TCRdb's copy has only in-frame clones and leaves some out. The sample includes roughly 230,000 clones, about a tenth seen only once; the top ten take 0.017%. Findings of the study overall: Among patients with Type 1 diabetes, TCRB CDR3s were moderately but significantly shorter in every one of the four CD4+ subsets.

Sequenced input: naive CD4+ T cells from blood. All receptors come from a man between 25 and 39 years old with type 1 diabetes.

V and J are TRBV5-1 and TRBJ2-1; D is possibly TRBD1 (6 bases). Germline V gene sequence: CDR1 SGHRS, CDR2 YFSETQ. This CDR3 has 14 amino acids. The V and J ends lost 1 base and 7 bases respectively, with 12 bases between them. The chain's CDR3 is CASSLMGALNEQFF. The DNA for the CDR3 is TGCGCCAGCAGCTTGATGGGGGCTCTTAATGAGCAGTTCTTC.

The chain employs TRBV5-4 and TRBJ2-5; perhaps TRBD2 as D (6 bases). The V gene lost 2 bases and the J gene lost 4 bases, with 12 bases spanning the gap. The CDR3 consists of 14 residues. Germline V gene sequence: CDR1 SGHNT, CDR2 YYREEE (reference sequence). DNA of the CDR3: TGTGCCAGCAGCTTTGGAGGAGGGAGAGAGACCCAGTACTTC. Translating it yields CASSFGGGRETQYF. The whole variable domain, remainder taken from reference TRBV5-4 and TRBJ2-5, is ETGVTQSPTHLIKTRGQQVTLRCSSQSGHNTVSWYQQALGQGPQFIFQYYREEENGRGNFPPRFSGLQFPNYSSELNVNALELDDSALYLCASSFGGGRETQYFGPGTRLLVL.

The rearrangement links TRBV27 to TRBJ1-6; D remains ambiguous. The CDR3 sequence is 13 residues long. Germline V CDR1 and CDR2: MNHEY, SMNVEV (reference sequence). Trimming removed 3 bases at V and 8 bases at J, with 8 bases between. CDR3 sequence (DNA): TGTGCCAGCAGTTTCAGGTCCGATTCACCCCTCCACTTT. It encodes CASSFRSDSPLHF.

A few counts support this clone. The genes are TRBV6-6 and TRBJ2-2; a possible D gene is TRBD1 (6 bases). V lost 3 bases and J lost 2, with 10 bases in between. Per germline, CDR1 MNHNY and CDR2 SVGAGI (reference sequence). The CDR3 totals 15 residues. The CDR3 DNA sequence: TGTGCCAGCAGTTATCGGACAGCTAACACCGGGGAGCTGTTTTTT. The encoded protein is CASSYRTANTGELFF.

Note on this clone: It is likely a read error, because the conserved phenylalanine at the end of the CDR3 is missing. The DNA is left out, because the CDR3 cannot be placed on it with certainty; the CDR3 is given as TCRdb lists it. The chain has TRBV7-8 and TRBJ1-1; the table's D call, TRBD1, was not checked against the DNA. Termini included, the CDR3 measures 15 amino acids. CDR1 and CDR2 from the germline V gene are SGHVS and FQNEAQ. CDR3 residues: CASSPHAVGPLVSST.

V and J are TRBV7-2 and TRBJ2-2; 7 bases align to TRBD1. The CDR3 spans 15 residues. V trimming: 3 bases; J trimming: 4 bases; junction bases outside the gene matches: 5. Per the germline V gene, CDR1 is SGHTA and CDR2 is FQGNSA. CDR3 in amino acids: CASSLKGAGTGELFF. In DNA, the CDR3 is TGTGCCAGCAGCTTGAAGGGGGCGGGCACCGGGGAGCTGTTTTTT.

CDR3 loop: CASRGGHPSAISSYNEQFF. The CDR3 DNA sequence: TGTGCCAGCAGGGGGGGGCACCCCAGCGCCATCAGCTCCTACAATGAGCAGTTCTTC. The chain carries TRBV14 and TRBJ2-1; maybe TRBD2 (7 bases). CDR3 length: 19 residues. The V gene lost 6 bases and the J gene lost 0 bases, with 24 bases spanning the gap. Germline V gene sequence: CDR1 SGHDN, CDR2 FVKESK.

The chain recombines TRBV6-1 with TRBJ1-1, with 8 bases fitting TRBD1. V trimming: 4 bases; J trimming: 9 bases; junction bases outside the gene matches: 7. Germline CDR1 MNHNS, CDR2 SASEGT. The CDR3 has 13 residues. Here the CDR3 DNA reads TGTGCCAGCAGTGGGACAGGGACGCTCAAAGCTTTCTTT. Amino acid sequence: CASSGTGTLKAFF.

The chain uses TRBV9 and TRBJ2-1; D is undetermined. Germline loops: CDR1 SGDLS, CDR2 YYNGEE. Trimming pared 0 bases from V and 5 bases from J, leaving 12 bases between. The CDR3 sequence is 15 residues long. The CDR3 region is CASSVALRGDNEQFF. The CDR3, as DNA: TGTGCCAGCAGCGTAGCCCTCAGAGGAGACAATGAGCAGTTCTTC.

This clone appeared a few times. The chain joins TRBV6-5 to TRBJ1-5; a possible D gene is TRBD1 (5 bases). CDR3 length equals 13 residues. Per germline, CDR1 MNHEY and CDR2 SVGAGI. V lost 7 bases, J lost 3 bases, and 10 bases lay in between. In DNA form, the CDR3 reads TGTGCCAGCAAGGGGTTCGCCAATCAGCCCCAGCATTTT. This codes for CASKGFANQPQHF.

The chain is built from TRBV28 and TRBJ2-7, with 7 bases identical to TRBD1. Germline-derived CDR1 and CDR2 are MDHEN and SYDVKM. V gave up 11 bases and J gave up 5 bases; unmatched junction bases: 12. The CDR3 is made up of 13 amino acids. This CDR3 reads CASLDRRFDEQYF. CDR3 nucleotides: TGTGCCTCCTTGGACAGGCGGTTTGACGAGCAGTACTTC.

This clone has only a few counts. This sequence joins TRBV6-6 and TRBJ1-1; the match to TRBD1 covers 11 bases. Germline V CDR1 and CDR2: MNHNY, SVGAGI (reference sequence). This CDR3 is 15 amino acids long. The V gene end was trimmed by 2 bases and the J gene end by 4 bases; junction bases not matched to a gene: 3. CDR3 DNA sequence: TGTGCCAGCAGTTACCCTGGACAGGGGGCCACTGAAGCTTTCTTT. Its protein is CASSYPGQGATEAFF.

This clone was seen more than once but under ten times. The V and J genes are TRBV6-1 and TRBJ2-7; 8 nucleotides agree with TRBD1. Trimming removed 4 bases from V and 4 bases from J; junction bases left unmatched: 9. The V gene's germline CDR1 is MNHNS and CDR2 SASEGT. The CDR3 totals 15 residues. CDR3 region: CASSGAAGGGYEQYF. CDR3 bases: TGTGCCAGCAGTGGAGCAGCAGGGGGCGGATACGAGCAGTACTTC.

This chain connects TRBV2 to TRBJ2-3, with 7 nucleotides matching TRBD1. From germline, CDR1 is SNHLY and CDR2 FYNNEI. This CDR3 contains 14 residues. V lost 6 bases to trimming and J lost 4 bases; unmatched junction nucleotides: 7. The DNA for the CDR3 is TGTGCCAGCAGATTCAGACAGGGCGCAGATACGCAGTATTTT. The encoded protein is CASRFRQGADTQYF.

This clone was counted only a few times. The V call is TRBV2, the J call TRBJ1-2; no clear D. The V gene's germline CDR1 is SNHLY and CDR2 FYNNEI. The CDR3 has 12 amino acids. Deletions cut 7 bases from V and 3 bases from J, with 9 bases between. CDR3 nucleotides: TGTGCCAGCACCTCGGCGGACTATGGCTACACCTTC. Protein sequence: CASTSADYGYTF.

The CDR3, as DNA: TGTGCCAGCAGCCAAAGAGGCAATGAGCAGTTCTTC. It translates to CASSQRGNEQFF. The chain is built from TRBV16 and TRBJ2-1; D is unclear. Trimming removed 2 bases at V and 6 bases at J, with 5 bases between. The CDR3 covers 12 residues. Germline CDR1 is KGHSY and CDR2 is FQNENV.

V is TRBV14 and J is TRBJ1-6; 9 bases match TRBD1. CDR1 SGHDN and CDR2 FVKESK come from the germline V gene. The CDR3 runs 16 residues. The trim removed 4 bases at V and 7 bases at J, leaving 8 bases unmatched. This CDR3 is CASSRLQGASNSPLHF. In DNA, the CDR3 is TGTGCCAGCAGCCGCTTACAGGGGGCAAGCAATTCACCCCTCCACTTT.

This clone was seen more than once but under ten times. V and J are TRBV5-1 and TRBJ2-7, with a weak D call TRBD1 (6 bases). Deletions cut 0 bases from V and 3 bases from J, with 13 bases between. This CDR3 contains 15 residues. Germline CDR1 SGHRS, CDR2 YFSETQ. CDR3 bases: TGCGCCAGCAGCTTGGTGACAGGCGGCGGCTACGAGCAGTACTTC. Its protein product is CASSLVTGGGYEQYF.

This clone was observed a handful of times. The chain links TRBV5-6 to TRBJ2-3; 7 nucleotides agree with TRBD1. Per the germline V gene, CDR1 is SGHDT and CDR2 is YYEEEE. Trimming removed 4 bases from V and 0 bases from J; junction bases left unmatched: 2. This CDR3 contains 14 residues. This CDR3 reads CASSRTGSTDTQYF. DNA of the CDR3: TGTGCCAGCAGCAGGACAGGTAGCACAGATACGCAGTATTTT.

This clone was found a few times. The chain's CDR3 is CASTGQRTRGYTF. The CDR3 DNA reads as TGTGCCAGCACTGGACAGAGGACGCGTGGCTACACCTTC. The chain links TRBV28 to TRBJ1-2; possible D gene TRBD1, 6 bases. Trimming removed 7 bases at V and 7 bases at J, with 16 bases between. CDR1 and CDR2 (germline): MDHEN, SYDVKM. This CDR3 region has 13 residues.

V is TRBV30 and J is TRBJ2-3; D is unresolved. CDR3 length: 11 residues. The germline gives CDR1 GTSNPN, CDR2 SVGIG (reference sequence). Trimming removed 3 bases from V and 2 bases from J, with 3 bases in between. In DNA, the CDR3 is TGTGCCTGGAGCCTCACAGATACGCAGTATTTT. Translation: CAWSLTDTQYF.

This clone was seen only a few times. The V gene is TRBV7-3, the J gene TRBJ1-4; D is unresolved. V was trimmed by 2 bases and J by 3 bases, leaving 7 bases between them. The CDR3 length is 14 residues. Germline loops: CDR1 SGHTA, CDR2 FQGTGA. DNA for the CDR3: TGTGCCAGCAGCTTAGGAGGGTCTAATGAAAAACTGTTTTTT. Amino acid sequence: CASSLGGSNEKLFF.

The chain has TRBV6-1 and TRBJ1-2; 10 nucleotides match TRBD1. The CDR3 loop spans 14 amino acids. V lost 5 bases and J lost 6; bases outside the gene matches: 6. Germline loops: CDR1 MNHNS, CDR2 SASEGT. CDR3 residues: CASSRDRGFDGYTF. The DNA for the CDR3 is TGTGCCAGCAGTAGGGACAGGGGATTCGATGGCTACACCTTC.

This clone was detected only a few times. The chain employs TRBV7-2 and TRBJ2-3; no clear D gene. The germline V gene has CDR1 SGHTA and CDR2 FQGNSA. V lost 0 bases and J 1 base, leaving 11 bases between the germline ends. The CDR3 extends over 16 amino acids. In DNA, the CDR3 is TGTGCCAGCAGCTTAGCGGGTAGCACGGGCACAGATACGCAGTATTTT. It encodes CASSLAGSTGTDTQYF.

This clone was detected only a few times. The CDR3 DNA is TGTGCCAGCAGCTCGGGACAGGGAGGAGAAAAACTGTTTTTT. It translates to CASSSGQGGEKLFF. The chain joins TRBV11-2 to TRBJ1-4, with 9 positions matching TRBD1. The CDR3 contains 14 residues. In germline, CDR1 is SGHAT, CDR2 FQNNGV. The V gene end was trimmed by 4 bases and the J gene end by 8 bases; junction bases not matched to a gene: 5.

This clone was counted between two and nine times. The rearrangement links TRBV19 to TRBJ2-2; D is possibly TRBD2 (5 bases). Looked up from germline, CDR1 is LNHDA and CDR2 is SQIVND (reference sequence). CDR3 length: 14 residues. V was shortened by 7 bases and J by 0 bases, with 9 bases between the two germline ends. As DNA, the CDR3 is TGTGCCAGTAACCGGGGTCCGAACACCGGGGAGCTGTTTTTT. It encodes CASNRGPNTGELFF.

The chain carries TRBV28 and TRBJ2-3; no clear D gene. This CDR3 region has 14 residues. V was cut by 5 bases and J by 1 base, with 10 bases left in between. Germline values: CDR1 MDHEN, CDR2 SYDVKM. CDR3 in DNA: TGTGCCAGCAGTCGCAGACTCCGCACAGATACGCAGTATTTT. Amino acids: CASSRRLRTDTQYF.

In this sample, this clone turned up a few times. The V and J genes are TRBV4-1 and TRBJ2-5, with TRBD1 as a possible D gene (6 bases). The CDR3 runs to 16 residues. Trimming removed 3 bases at V and 7 bases at J, with 21 bases between. CDR1 is MGHRA, CDR2 YSYEKL, per germline. CDR3 loop: CASSQPRDNRFRTQYF. For the CDR3, the DNA is TGCGCCAGCAGCCAGCCCCGGGACAACCGGTTCAGGACCCAGTACTTC.